This TCR beta chain was recovered during a study of T cell repertoires in cytomegalovirus infection. As for the study in general: Public TCR beta signatures marked donors with CMV infection and the matching HLA.

Concerning this clonotype: Its antigen remains unknown.

From the reads, TCRdb called clonotypes with MiXCR, one entry per CDR3 protein. The table records about half a million distinct CDR3 sequences, roughly a third of them present only once. The V end was cut by 5 bases, the J end by 0 bases, with 13 bases between. This CDR3 has 15 residues. Germline CDR1 and CDR2: MNHEY and SMNVEV (reference sequence). V gene TRBV27 combines with J gene TRBJ1-1; D gene unclear. This clonotype was sampled from a human donor in good health (CMV status not recorded). Some clones in this sample may be carry-over from other donors' samples. Sequenced here: cultured PBMCs, sampled from culture after CMV antigen stimulation. DNA of the CDR3: TGTGCCAGCAGTCCCCAGACTGTGATGAACACTGAAGCTTTCTTT. Translation: CASSPQTVMNTEAFF.